What follows describes a single T cell receptor beta chain. The antigen remains unidentified. The data stem from a study of blood T cells in healthy people across ages. Study-wide findings and caveats: Naive T cell percentage and TCR beta diversity correlated strongly.

The use of a sample-barcoded 5' primer and a J-beta primer mix characterized a second PCR of roughly 6 to 11 cycles. TCRdb called the 5' RACE reads again in MiXCR, with one record for every CDR3 protein. The sample includes around 970,000 distinct CDR3 sequences, roughly 51% of them seen just once. Isolation of PBMCs gave at least 7 million cells per sample. The sequence came from a woman aged 60-75 years in good health. Sequencing input: blood.

The DNA of the CDR3 is TGTGCCAGCAGCCCCGGGGGGTTTCAGCAGTACTTC. It codes for CASSPGGFQQYF. The rearrangement joins TRBV5-8 to TRBJ2-7, with 7 bases that match TRBD2. The V gene's germline CDR1 is SGHTS and CDR2 YDEGEE. The V segment lost 4 bases and the J segment 8 bases; nucleotides outside the gene matches: 6. The length of the CDR3 is 12 residues.